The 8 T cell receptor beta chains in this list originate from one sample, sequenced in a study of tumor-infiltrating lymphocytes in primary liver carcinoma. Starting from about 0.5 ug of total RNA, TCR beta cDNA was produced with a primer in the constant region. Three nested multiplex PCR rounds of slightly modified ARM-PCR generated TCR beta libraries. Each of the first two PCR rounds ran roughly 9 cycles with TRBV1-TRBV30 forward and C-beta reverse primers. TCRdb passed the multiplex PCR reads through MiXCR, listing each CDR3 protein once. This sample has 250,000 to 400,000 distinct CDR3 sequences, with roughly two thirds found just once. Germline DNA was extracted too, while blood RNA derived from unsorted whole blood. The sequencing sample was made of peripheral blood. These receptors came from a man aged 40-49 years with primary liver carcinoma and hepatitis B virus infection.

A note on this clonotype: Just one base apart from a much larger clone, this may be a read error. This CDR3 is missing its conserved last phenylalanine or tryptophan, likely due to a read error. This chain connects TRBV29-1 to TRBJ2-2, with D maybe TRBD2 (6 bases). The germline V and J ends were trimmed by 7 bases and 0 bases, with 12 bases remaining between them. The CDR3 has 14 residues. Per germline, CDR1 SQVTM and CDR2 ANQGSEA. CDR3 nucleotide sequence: TGCAGCGGGGCGGGACTCACGAACACCGGGGAGCTGTTTTCT. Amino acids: CSGAGLTNTGELFS.

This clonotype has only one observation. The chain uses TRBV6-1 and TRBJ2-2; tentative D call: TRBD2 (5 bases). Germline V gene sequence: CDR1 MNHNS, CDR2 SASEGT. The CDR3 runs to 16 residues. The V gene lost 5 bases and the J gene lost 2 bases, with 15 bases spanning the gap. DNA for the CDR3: TGTGCCAGCAGTTTTCAGGAGGCAAAAAACACCGGGGAGCTGTTTTTT. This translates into CASSFQEAKNTGELFF.

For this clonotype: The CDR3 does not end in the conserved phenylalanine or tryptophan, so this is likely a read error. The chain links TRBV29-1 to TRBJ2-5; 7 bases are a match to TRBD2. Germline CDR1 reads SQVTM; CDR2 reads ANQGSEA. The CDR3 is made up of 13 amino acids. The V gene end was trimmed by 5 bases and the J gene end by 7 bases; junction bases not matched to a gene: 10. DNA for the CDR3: TGCAGCGTTACCTCTAGCGGCCCGGGGACCCAGTACTTA. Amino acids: CSVTSSGPGTQYL.

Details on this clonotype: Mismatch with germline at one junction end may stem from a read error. The CDR3 sequence: CTSSPLGAGEQYF. In nucleotides, the CDR3 is TGTACCAGCAGCCCCCTAGGAGCGGGGGAGCAATACTTC. The V call is TRBV4-2, the J call TRBJ2-5; 8 bases map to TRBD2. CDR3 length: 13 residues. Germline V gene sequence: CDR1 LGHNA, CDR2 YNFKEQ.

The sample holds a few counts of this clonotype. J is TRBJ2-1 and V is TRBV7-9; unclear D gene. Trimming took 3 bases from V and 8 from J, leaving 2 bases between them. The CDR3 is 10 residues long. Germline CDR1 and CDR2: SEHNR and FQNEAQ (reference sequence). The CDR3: CASSFHEQFF. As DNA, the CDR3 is TGTGCCAGCAGCTTTCATGAGCAGTTCTTC.

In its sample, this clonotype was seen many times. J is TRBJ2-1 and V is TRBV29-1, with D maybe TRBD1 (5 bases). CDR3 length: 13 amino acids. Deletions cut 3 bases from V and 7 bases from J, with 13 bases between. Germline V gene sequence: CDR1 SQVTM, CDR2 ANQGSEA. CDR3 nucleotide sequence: TGCAGCGTTGATAGGCAGGGTTGGAATGAGCAGTTCTTC. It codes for CSVDRQGWNEQFF.

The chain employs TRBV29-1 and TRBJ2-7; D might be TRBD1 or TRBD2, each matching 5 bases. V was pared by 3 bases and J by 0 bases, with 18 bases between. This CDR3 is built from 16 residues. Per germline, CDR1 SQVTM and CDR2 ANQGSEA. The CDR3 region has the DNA TGCAGCGTTGAGATCTTTTCCTCGGGGACCTCCTACGAGCAGTACTTC. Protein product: CSVEIFSSGTSYEQYF.

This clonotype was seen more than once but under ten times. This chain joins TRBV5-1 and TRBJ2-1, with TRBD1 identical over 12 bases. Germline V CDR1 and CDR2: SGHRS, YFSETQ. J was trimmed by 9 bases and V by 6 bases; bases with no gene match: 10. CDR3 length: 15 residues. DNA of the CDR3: TGCGCCAGCACCCCGAGGGGGACAGGGGGCTTTGAGCAGTTCTTC. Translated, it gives CASTPRGTGGFEQFF.